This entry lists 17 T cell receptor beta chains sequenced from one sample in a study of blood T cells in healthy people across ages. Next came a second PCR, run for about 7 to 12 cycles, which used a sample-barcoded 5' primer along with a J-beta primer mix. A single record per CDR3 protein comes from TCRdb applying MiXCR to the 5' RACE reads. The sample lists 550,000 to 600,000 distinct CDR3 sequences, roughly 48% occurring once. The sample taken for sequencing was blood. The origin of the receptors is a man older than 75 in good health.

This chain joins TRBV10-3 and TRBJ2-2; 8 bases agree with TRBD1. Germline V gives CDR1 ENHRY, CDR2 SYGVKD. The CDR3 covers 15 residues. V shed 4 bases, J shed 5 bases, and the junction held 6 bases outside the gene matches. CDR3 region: CAISAGDRPTGELFF. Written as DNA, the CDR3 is TGTGCCATCAGTGCCGGGGACAGGCCTACCGGGGAGCTGTTTTTT.

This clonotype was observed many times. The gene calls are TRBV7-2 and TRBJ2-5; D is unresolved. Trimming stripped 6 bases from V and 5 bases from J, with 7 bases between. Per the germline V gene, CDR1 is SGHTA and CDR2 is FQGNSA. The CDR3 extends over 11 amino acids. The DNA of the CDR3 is TGTGCCAGCAGTCGACGTGAGACCCAGTACTTC. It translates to CASSRRETQYF.

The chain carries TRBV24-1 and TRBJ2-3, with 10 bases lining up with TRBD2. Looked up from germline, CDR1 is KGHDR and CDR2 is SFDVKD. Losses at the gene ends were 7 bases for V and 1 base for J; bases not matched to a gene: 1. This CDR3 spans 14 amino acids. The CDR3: CATSGTSGTDTQYF. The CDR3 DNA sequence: TGTGCCACCAGCGGGACTAGCGGCACAGATACGCAGTATTTT.

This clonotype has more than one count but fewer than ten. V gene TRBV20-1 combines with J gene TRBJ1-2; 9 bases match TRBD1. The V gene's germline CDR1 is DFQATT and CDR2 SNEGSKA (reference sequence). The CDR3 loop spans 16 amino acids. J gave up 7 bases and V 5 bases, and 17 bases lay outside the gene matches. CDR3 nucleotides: TGCAGTGCTCACCTCACTCCGGGACAGGGTTTACGTGGCTACACCTTC. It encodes CSAHLTPGQGLRGYTF.

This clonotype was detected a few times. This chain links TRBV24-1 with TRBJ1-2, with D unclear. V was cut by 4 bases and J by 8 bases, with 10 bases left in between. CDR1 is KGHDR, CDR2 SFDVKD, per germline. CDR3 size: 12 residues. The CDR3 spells CATSEGGFGYTF. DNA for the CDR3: TGTGCCACCAGTGAAGGAGGCTTCGGCTACACCTTC.

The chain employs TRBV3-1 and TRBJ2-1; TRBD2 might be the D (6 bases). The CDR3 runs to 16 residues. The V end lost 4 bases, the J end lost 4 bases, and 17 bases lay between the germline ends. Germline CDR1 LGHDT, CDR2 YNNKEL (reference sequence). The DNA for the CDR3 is TGTGCCAGCAGCCCACCGAGCGGAGCGGGTTACAATGAGCAGTTCTTC. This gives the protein CASSPPSGAGYNEQFF.

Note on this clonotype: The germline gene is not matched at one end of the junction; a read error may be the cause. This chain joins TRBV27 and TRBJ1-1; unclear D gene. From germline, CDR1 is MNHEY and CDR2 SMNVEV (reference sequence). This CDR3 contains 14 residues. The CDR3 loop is CASSFSGKNAEAFF. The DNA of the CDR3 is TGTGCCAGCAGTTTCTCGGGCAAGAACGCTGAAGCTTTCTTT.

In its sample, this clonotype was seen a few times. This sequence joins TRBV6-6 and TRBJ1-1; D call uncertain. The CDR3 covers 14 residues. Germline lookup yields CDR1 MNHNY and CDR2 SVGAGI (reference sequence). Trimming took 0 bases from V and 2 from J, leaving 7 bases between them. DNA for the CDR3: TGTGCCAGCAGTTACTCGGGAATCAACACTGAAGCTTTCTTT. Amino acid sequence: CASSYSGINTEAFF.

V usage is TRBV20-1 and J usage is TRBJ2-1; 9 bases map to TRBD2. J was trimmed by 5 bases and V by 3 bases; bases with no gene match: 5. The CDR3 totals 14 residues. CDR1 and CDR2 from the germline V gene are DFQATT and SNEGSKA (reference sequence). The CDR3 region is CSASSGRSDNEQFF. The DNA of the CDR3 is TGCAGTGCTAGTAGCGGGAGAAGCGACAATGAGCAGTTCTTC.

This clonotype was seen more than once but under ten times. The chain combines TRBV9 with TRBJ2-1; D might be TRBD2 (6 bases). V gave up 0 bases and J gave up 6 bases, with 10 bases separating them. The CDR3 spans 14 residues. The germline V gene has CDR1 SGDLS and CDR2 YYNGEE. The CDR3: CASSVALRGNEQFF. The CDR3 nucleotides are TGTGCCAGCAGCGTAGCATTGCGGGGCAATGAGCAGTTCTTC.

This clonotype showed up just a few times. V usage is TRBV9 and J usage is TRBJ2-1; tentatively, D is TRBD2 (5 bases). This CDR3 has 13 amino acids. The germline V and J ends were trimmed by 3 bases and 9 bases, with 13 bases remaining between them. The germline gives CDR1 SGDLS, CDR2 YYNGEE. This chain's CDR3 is CASSALGVAEQFF. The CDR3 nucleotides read TGTGCCAGCAGCGCGCTCGGGGTAGCTGAGCAGTTCTTC.

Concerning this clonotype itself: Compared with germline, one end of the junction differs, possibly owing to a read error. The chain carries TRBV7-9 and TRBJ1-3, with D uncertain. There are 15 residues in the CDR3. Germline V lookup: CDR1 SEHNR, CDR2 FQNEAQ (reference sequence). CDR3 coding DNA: TGTGCCAGCAGCTTGCAGAGGGTCTCTGGAAGCACCATATATTTT. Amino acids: CASSLQRVSGSTIYF.

This chain's CDR3 is CASSPQRGGHEQYF. CDR3 DNA sequence: TGTGCCAGCAGTCCCCAGCGGGGGGGCCACGAGCAGTACTTC. The V and J genes are TRBV12-3 or TRBV12-4 and TRBJ2-7, with TRBD2 identical over 10 bases. The V gene end was trimmed by 5 bases and the J gene end by 5 bases; junction bases not matched to a gene: 6. CDR3 length: 14 amino acids.

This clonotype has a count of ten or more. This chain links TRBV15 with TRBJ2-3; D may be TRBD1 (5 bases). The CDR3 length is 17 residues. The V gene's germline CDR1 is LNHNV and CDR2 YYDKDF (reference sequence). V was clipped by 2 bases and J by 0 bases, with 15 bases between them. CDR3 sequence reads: CATSRNPLTASTDTQYF. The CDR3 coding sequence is TGTGCCACCAGCAGAAATCCCTTGACAGCTAGCACAGATACGCAGTATTTT. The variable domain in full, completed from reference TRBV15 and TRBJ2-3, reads DAMVIQNPRYQVTQFGKPVTLSCSQTLNHNVMYWYQQKSSQAPKLLFHYYDKDFNNEADTPDNFQSRRPNTSFCFLDIRSPGLGDTAMYLCATSRNPLTASTDTQYFGPGTRLTVL.

CDR3 sequence reads: CASSLYGRYTDTQYF. For the CDR3, the DNA is TGTGCCAGCAGCCTTTACGGCCGTTACACAGATACGCAGTATTTT. The chain couples TRBV7-2 to TRBJ2-3; D uncertain. V was shortened by 5 bases and J by 2 bases, with 14 bases between the two germline ends. The CDR3 spans 15 residues. Germline assignment: CDR1 SGHTA and CDR2 FQGNSA.

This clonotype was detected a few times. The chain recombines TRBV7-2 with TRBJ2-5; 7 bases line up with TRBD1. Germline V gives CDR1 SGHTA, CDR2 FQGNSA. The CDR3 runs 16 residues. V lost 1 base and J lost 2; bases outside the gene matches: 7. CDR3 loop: CASSLVLGQPQETQYF. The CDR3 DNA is TGTGCCAGCAGCTTAGTTCTGGGACAGCCGCAAGAGACCCAGTACTTC. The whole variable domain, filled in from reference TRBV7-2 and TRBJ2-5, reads GAGVSQSPSNKVTEKGKDVELRCDPISGHTALYWYRQSLGQGLEFLIYFQGNSAPDKSGLPSDRFSAERTGGSVSTLTIQRTQQEDSAVYLCASSLVLGQPQETQYFGPGTRLLVL.

For the CDR3, the DNA is TGCGCCAGCAGCTTGGCCATTGGGGGGCTACCTGGAAACACCATATATTTT. Protein: CASSLAIGGLPGNTIYF. This chain joins TRBV5-1 and TRBJ1-3; weak D call: TRBD1 (6 bases). The CDR3 is made up of 17 amino acids. Germline V CDR1 and CDR2: SGHRS, YFSETQ. Trimming removed 0 bases from V and 2 bases from J, with 15 bases in between.